The entry below gives a single T cell receptor (beta chain) sequence along with its context. Its antigen is as yet unknown. This record comes from a study of Ad26.COV2.S vaccination and SARS-CoV-2 variants. Study-level findings and limits: Measurements of TCR breadth and depth may have given underestimates of the total T cell responses. Non-spike TCR breadth did not differ much between vaccine and placebo recipients.

The assay was immunoSEQ multiplex PCR, and TCRdb's table has in-frame clones only and misses some. Of approximately 90,000 clones listed, approximately 82% are singletons. The CDR3 totals 16 residues. The V and J ends lost 4 bases and 1 base, in that order; junction bases with no gene match: 7. CDR1 and CDR2 from the germline V gene are SGHVS and FNYEAQ. This receptor was taken from a human donor who had recovered from COVID-19. The chain has TRBV7-6 and TRBJ2-7, with 10 bases that match TRBD2. This specimen consisted of peripheral blood, obtained after recovery from COVID-19. This CDR3 reads CASSSPPSGGSYEQYF. The CDR3 DNA follows: TGTGCCAGCAGCTCACCCCCTAGCGGGGGATCCTACGAGCAGTACTTC.